The TCR beta chain under discussion was sequenced for a study of regulatory T cells in long-lasting Graves disease. Both iRepertoire HTBI primers and Arm-PCR of CDR3 regions were used to build the TCR beta libraries. TCRdb reanalysed the multiplex PCR reads using MiXCR and keeps one entry per CDR3 protein. Of a few hundred thousand distinct CDR3 sequences in the sample, approximately 18% were seen once. Time point indicated: newly diagnosed GD, antithyroid drugs for less than 3 months. The TCR library was made from RNA extracted from PBMCs. The CDR3 has 13 residues. Trimming removed 9 bases from V and 8 bases from J; junction bases left unmatched: 11. CDR1 is SNHLY and CDR2 is FYNNEI in the germline V gene. There are many counts of this clonotype. Another study also made use of these data, one on T cells in Graves' hyperthyroidism and ophthalmopathy.

This sample comprised peripheral blood mononuclear cells (PBMCs), obtained at new diagnosis, from a patient treated with antithyroid drugs. The chain links TRBV2 to TRBJ1-1, with TRBD1 matching 8 bases. This clonotype originated in a woman in her twenties or thirties with Graves disease. The CDR3 DNA is TGTGCCAGTAGACAGGGGATACTCGCCGAAGCTTTCTTT. It specifies CASRQGILAEAFF.